The T cell receptor (beta chain) under discussion was sequenced for a study of cytomegalovirus exposure and HLA in healthy donors. Germline loops: CDR1 GTSNPN, CDR2 SVGIG (reference sequence). The V end lost 1 base, the J end lost 2 bases, and 11 bases lay between the germline ends. The CDR3 loop spans 14 amino acids. Study-wide points: Other equally common chains were less clonally expanded than HLA-associated TCR beta chains, a later analysis showed.

Regarding this clone: Antigen: not known.

Though nominally healthy at sampling, donors likely had unrecorded immune exposures. The primer mix had 60 Vbeta and 13 Jbeta primers. Assay used: immunoSEQ multiplex PCR; TCRdb lists only in-frame clones, some missing. The sample consists of 150,000 to 200,000 clones, approximately 84% of them appearing once. Sequencing used PBMCs. The TCR comes from a woman in her forties or fifties in good health and CMV-seropositive. The genes are TRBV30 and TRBJ1-2; D is perhaps TRBD1 (5 bases). The CDR3 here is CAWSEWNRNYGYTF. The CDR3 DNA reads TGTGCCTGGAGTGAATGGAACAGGAACTATGGCTACACCTTC.